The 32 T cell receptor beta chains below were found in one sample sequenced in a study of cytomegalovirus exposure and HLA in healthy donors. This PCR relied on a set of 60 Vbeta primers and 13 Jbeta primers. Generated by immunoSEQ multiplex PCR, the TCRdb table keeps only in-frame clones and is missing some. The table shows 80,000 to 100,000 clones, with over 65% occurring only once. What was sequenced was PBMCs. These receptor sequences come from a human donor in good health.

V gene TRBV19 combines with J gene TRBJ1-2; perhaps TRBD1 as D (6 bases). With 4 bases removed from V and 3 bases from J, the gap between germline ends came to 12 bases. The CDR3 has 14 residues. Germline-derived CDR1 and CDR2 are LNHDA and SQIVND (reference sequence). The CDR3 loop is CASSSPGDDYGYTF. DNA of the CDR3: TGTGCCAGTAGTAGCCCAGGGGACGACTATGGCTACACCTTC.

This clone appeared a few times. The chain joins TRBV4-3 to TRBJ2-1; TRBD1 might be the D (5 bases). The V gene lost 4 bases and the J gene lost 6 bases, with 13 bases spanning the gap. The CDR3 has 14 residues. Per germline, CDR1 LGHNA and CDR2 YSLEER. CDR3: CASSRGPESNEQFF. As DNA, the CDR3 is TGCGCCAGCAGCCGGGGCCCGGAGTCCAATGAGCAGTTCTTC.

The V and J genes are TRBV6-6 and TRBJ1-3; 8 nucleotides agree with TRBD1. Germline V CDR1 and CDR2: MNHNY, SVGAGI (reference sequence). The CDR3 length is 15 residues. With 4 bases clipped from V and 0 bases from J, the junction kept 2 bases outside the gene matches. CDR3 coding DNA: TGTGCCAGCAGTTCCGGACAGGGCTCTGGAAACACCATATATTTT. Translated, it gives CASSSGQGSGNTIYF.

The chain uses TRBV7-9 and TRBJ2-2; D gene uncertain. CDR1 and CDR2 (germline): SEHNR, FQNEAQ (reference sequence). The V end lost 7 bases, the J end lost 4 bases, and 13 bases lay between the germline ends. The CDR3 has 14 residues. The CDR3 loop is CASTPFSGTGELFF. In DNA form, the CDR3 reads TGTGCCAGCACCCCCTTCTCGGGCACCGGGGAGCTGTTTTTT.

CDR3 nucleotides: TGTGCCAGCAGCTTAAGGTCCCTAGCGGTGGGGGATGAGCAGTTCTTC. Translating it yields CASSLRSLAVGDEQFF. This chain joins TRBV7-2 and TRBJ2-1, with TRBD2 matching over 7 bases. J was trimmed by 8 bases and V by 2 bases; bases with no gene match: 12. The CDR3 has 16 amino acids. Germline V gives CDR1 SGHTA, CDR2 FQGNSA.

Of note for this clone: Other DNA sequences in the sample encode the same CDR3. The CDR3 loop reads CASKAGAKFNSPLHF. CDR3 sequence (DNA): TGTGCCAGCAAAGCCGGAGCCAAGTTTAATTCACCCCTCCACTTT. This rearrangement joins TRBV19 to TRBJ1-6; no clear D gene. Per the germline V gene, CDR1 is LNHDA and CDR2 is SQIVND (reference sequence). The CDR3 is 15 amino acids. V shed 9 bases and J shed 6 bases, with 18 bases lying between them.

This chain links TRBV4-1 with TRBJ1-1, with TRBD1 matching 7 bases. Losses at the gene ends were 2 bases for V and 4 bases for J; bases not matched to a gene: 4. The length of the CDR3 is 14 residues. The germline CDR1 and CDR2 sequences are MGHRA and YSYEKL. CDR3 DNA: TGCGCCAGCAGCCAACTCTCAGGGGGCACTGAAGCTTTCTTT. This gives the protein CASSQLSGGTEAFF.

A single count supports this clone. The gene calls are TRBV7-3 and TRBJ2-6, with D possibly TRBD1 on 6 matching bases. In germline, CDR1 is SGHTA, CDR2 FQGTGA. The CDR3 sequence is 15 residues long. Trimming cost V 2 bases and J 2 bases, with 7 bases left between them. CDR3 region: CASSLAGAGANVLTF. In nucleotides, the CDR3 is TGTGCCAGCAGCTTAGCAGGGGCTGGGGCCAACGTCCTGACTTTC.

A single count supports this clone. DNA for the CDR3: TGTGCCACCAGCAGAGATAGGCGGGGGGGTGTCTATGGCTACACCTTC. It specifies CATSRDRRGGVYGYTF. This chain joins TRBV15 and TRBJ1-2; D possibly corresponds to TRBD1 (5 bases). Trimming removed 0 bases from V and 4 bases from J, with 15 bases in between. The CDR3 has 16 residues. Germline V gene lookup returns CDR1 LNHNV and CDR2 YYDKDF (reference sequence). The full variable domain, with the rest looked up from reference TRBV15 and TRBJ1-2, is DAMVIQNPRYQVTQFGKPVTLSCSQTLNHNVMYWYQQKSSQAPKLLFHYYDKDFNNEADTPDNFQSRRPNTSFCFLDIRSPGLGDTAMYLCATSRDRRGGVYGYTFGSGTRLTVV.

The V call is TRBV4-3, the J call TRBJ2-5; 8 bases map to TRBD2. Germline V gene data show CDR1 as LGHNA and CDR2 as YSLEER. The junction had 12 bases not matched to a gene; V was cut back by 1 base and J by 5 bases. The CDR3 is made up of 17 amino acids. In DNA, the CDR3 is TGCGCCAGCAGCCAAGGCGCGGGGGGTACCGCGGGGGAGACCCAGTACTTC. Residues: CASSQGAGGTAGETQYF.

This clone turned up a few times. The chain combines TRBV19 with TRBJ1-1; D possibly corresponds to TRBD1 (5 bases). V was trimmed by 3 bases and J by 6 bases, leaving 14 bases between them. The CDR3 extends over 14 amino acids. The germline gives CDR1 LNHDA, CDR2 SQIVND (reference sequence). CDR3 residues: CASSIGGGLAEAFF. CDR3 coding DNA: TGTGCCAGTAGTATCGGGGGAGGGTTAGCTGAAGCTTTCTTT.

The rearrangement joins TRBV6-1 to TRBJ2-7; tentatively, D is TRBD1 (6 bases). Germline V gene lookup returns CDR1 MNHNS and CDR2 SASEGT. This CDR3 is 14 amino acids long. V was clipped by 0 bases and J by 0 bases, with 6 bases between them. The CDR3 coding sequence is TGTGCCAGCAGTGAAGCGGACAGCTCCTACGAGCAGTACTTC. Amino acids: CASSEADSSYEQYF.

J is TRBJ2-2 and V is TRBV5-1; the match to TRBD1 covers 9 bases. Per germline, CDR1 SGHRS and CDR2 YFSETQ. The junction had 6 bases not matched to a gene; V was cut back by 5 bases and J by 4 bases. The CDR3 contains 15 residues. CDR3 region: CASSFAQGATGELFF. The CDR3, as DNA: TGCGCCAGCAGTTTTGCACAGGGGGCCACCGGGGAGCTGTTTTTT.

CDR3 residues: CASSLAGDTGELFF. The CDR3 coding sequence is TGCGCCAGCAGCTTGGCAGGGGACACCGGGGAGCTGTTTTTT. The genes are TRBV5-1 and TRBJ2-2; D is perhaps TRBD1 (6 bases). This CDR3 is 14 amino acids long. V was cut by 0 bases and J by 3 bases, with 6 bases left in between. Per the germline V gene, CDR1 is SGHRS and CDR2 is YFSETQ.

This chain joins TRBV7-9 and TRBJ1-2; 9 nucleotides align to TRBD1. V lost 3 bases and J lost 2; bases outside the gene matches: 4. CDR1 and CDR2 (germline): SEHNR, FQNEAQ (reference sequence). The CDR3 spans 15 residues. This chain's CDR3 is CASSLDGQGNYGYTF. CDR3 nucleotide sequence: TGTGCCAGCAGCTTGGACGGACAGGGGAACTATGGCTACACCTTC.

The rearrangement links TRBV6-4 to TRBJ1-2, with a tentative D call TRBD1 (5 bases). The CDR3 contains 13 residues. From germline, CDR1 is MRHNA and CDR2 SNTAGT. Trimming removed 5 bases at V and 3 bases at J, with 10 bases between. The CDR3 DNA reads TGTGCCAGCAGTCCGGGGGTCGACTATGGCTACACCTTC. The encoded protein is CASSPGVDYGYTF.

CDR3 coding DNA: TGTGCCTGGAGAAAGGACAGGGGCACTGAAGCTTTCTTT. Its translation is CAWRKDRGTEAFF. This chain links TRBV30 with TRBJ1-1, with TRBD1 matching over 9 bases. The CDR3 extends over 13 amino acids. V shed 3 bases, J shed 4 bases, and the junction held 3 bases outside the gene matches. CDR1 and CDR2 (germline): GTSNPN, SVGIG (reference sequence).

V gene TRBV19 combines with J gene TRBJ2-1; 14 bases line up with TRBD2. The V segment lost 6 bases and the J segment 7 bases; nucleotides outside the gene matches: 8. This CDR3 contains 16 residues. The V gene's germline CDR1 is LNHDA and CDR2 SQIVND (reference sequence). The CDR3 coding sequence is TGTGCCAGTAGACGCATGGGGACTAGCGGGAGTAATGAGCAGTTCTTC. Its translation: CASRRMGTSGSNEQFF. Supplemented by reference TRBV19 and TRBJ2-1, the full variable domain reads DGGITQSPKYLFRKEGQNVTLSCEQNLNHDAMYWYRQDPGQGLRLIYYSQIVNDFQKGDIAEGYSVSREKKESFPLTVTSAQKNPTAFYLCASRRMGTSGSNEQFFGPGTRLTVL.

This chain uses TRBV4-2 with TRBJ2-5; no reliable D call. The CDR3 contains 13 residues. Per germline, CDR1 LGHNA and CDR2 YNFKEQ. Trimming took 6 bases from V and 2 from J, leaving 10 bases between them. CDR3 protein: CASSLDLQETQYF. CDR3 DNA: TGTGCCAGCAGTCTCGACTTACAAGAGACCCAGTACTTC.

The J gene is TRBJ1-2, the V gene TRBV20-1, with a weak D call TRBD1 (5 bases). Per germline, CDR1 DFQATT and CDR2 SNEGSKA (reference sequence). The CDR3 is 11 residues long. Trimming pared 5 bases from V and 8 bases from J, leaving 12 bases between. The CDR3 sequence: CSARSGEGYTF. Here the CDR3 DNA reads TGCAGTGCTCGGTCGGGGGAAGGCTACACCTTC.

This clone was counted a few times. The CDR3 bases are TGTGCCAGCAGTTTAACGGGGGGGCGGGAAGGCCCCGGGGAGCTGTTTTTT. Translation gives CASSLTGGREGPGELFF. V gene TRBV27 combines with J gene TRBJ2-2; 8 nucleotides line up with TRBD2. This CDR3 is built from 17 residues. V shed 2 bases, J shed 6 bases, and the junction held 11 bases outside the gene matches. CDR1 is MNHEY, CDR2 SMNVEV, per germline (reference sequence).

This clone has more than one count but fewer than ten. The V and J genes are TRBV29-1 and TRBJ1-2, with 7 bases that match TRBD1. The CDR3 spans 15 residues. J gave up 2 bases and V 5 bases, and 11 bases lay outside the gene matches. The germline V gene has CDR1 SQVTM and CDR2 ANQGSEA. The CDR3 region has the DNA TGCAGCGTTCCTCGACAGGGTCTATCAAACTATGGCTACACCTTC. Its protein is CSVPRQGLSNYGYTF. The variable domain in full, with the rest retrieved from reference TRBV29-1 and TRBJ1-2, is SAVISQKPSRDICQRGTSLTIQCQVDSQVTMMFWYRQQPGQSLTLIATANQGSEATYESGFVIDKFPISRPNLTFSTLTVSNMSPEDSSIYLCSVPRQGLSNYGYTFGSGTRLTVV.

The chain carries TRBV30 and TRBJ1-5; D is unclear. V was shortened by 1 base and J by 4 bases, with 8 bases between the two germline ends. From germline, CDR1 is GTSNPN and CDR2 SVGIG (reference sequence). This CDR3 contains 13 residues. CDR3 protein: CAWSDTENQPQHF. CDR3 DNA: TGTGCCTGGAGTGACACAGAAAATCAGCCCCAGCATTTT. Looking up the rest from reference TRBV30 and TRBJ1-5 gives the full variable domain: SQTIHQWPATLVQPVGSPLSLECTVEGTSNPNLYWYRQAAGRGLQLLFYSVGIGQISSEVPQNLSASRPQDRQFILSSKKLLLSDSGFYLCAWSDTENQPQHFGDGTRLSIL.

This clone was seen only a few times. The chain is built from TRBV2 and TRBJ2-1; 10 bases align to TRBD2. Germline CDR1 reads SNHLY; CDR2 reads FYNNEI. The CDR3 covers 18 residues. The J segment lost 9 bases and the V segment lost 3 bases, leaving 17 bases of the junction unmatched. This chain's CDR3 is CASSDPMASGRLVSEQFF. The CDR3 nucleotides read TGTGCCAGCAGTGACCCCATGGCTAGCGGGAGATTAGTGAGTGAGCAGTTCTTC.

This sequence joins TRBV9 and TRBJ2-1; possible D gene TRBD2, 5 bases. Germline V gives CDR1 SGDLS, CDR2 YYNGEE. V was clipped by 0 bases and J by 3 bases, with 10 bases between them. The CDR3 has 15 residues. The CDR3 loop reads CASSVDRAVYNEQFF. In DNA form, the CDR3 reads TGTGCCAGCAGCGTAGATCGAGCGGTCTACAATGAGCAGTTCTTC.

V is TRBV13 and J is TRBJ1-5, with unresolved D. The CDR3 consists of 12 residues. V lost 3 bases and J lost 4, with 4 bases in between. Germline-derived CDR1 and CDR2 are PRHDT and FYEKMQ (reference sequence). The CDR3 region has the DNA TGTGCCAGCAGCTTCCAGAATCAGCCCCAGCATTTT. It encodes CASSFQNQPQHF.

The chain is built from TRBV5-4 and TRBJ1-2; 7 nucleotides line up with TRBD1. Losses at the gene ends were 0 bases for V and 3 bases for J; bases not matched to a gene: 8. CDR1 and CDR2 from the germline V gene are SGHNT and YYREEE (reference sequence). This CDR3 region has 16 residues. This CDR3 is CASSLGGAGGYYGYTF. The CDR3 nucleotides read TGTGCCAGCAGCTTGGGTGGGGCAGGGGGTTACTATGGCTACACCTTC.

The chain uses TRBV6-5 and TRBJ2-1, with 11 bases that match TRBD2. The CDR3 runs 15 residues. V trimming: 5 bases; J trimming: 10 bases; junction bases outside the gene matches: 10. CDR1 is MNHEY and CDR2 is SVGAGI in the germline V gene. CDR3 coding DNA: TGTGCCAGCAGTCAACCCGGACTAGCGGGCTGGGAGCAGTTCTTC. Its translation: CASSQPGLAGWEQFF.

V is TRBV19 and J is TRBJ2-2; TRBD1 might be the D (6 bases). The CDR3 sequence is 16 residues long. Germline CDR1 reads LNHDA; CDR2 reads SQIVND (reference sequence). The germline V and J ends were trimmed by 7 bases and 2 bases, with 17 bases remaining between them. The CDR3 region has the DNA TGTGCCAGTAAACTTAGACAGGAGACTAACACCGGGGAGCTGTTTTTT. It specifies CASKLRQETNTGELFF.

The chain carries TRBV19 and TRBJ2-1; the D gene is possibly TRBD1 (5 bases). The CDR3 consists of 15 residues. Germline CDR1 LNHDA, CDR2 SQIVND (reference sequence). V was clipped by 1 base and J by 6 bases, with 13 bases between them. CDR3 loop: CASSIVWGAFNEQFF. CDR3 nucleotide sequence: TGTGCCAGTAGTATAGTTTGGGGCGCCTTCAATGAGCAGTTCTTC.

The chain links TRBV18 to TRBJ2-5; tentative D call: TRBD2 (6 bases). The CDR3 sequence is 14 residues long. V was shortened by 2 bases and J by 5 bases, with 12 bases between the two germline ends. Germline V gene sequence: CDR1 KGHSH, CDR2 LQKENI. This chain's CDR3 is CASSPGGVAETQYF. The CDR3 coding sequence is TGTGCCAGCTCACCAGGAGGGGTGGCCGAGACCCAGTACTTC. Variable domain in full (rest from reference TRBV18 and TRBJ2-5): NAGVMQNPRHLVRRRGQEARLRCSPMKGHSHVYWYRQLPEEGLKFMVYLQKENIIDESGMPKERFSAEFPKEGPSILRIQQVVRGDSAAYFCASSPGGVAETQYFGPGTRLLVL.

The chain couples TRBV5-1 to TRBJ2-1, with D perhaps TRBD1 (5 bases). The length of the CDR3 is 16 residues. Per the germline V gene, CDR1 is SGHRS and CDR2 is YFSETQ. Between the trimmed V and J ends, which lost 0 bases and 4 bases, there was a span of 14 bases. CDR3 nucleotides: TGCGCCAGCAGCTTGGGAATTGGGGCCCTATACAATGAGCAGTTCTTC. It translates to CASSLGIGALYNEQFF. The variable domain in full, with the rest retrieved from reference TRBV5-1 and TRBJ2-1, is KAGVTQTPRYLIKTRGQQVTLSCSPISGHRSVSWYQQTPGQGLQFLFEYFSETQRNKGNFPGRFSGRQFSNSRSEMNVSTLELGDSALYLCASSLGIGALYNEQFFGPGTRLTVL.